This record looks at one TCR beta chain sequence and its context. The data stem from a study of T cell responses to AZD1222 COVID-19 vaccine. The table came from immunoSEQ multiplex PCR; TCRdb's copy has only in-frame clones and leaves some out. The table lists roughly 130,000 clones, approximately 90% of them singletons. Trimming shortened V by 2 bases and J by 7 bases, and 17 bases separated the two germline ends. The CDR3 contains 15 residues. Per germline, CDR1 SEHNR and CDR2 FQNEAQ (reference sequence). The rearrangement links TRBV7-9 to TRBJ1-1, with D maybe TRBD1 (6 bases). The clonotype was recovered from an adult in good health. Sample: peripheral blood, taken on day 0 of AZD1222 vaccination. CDR3 nucleotide sequence: TGTGCCAGCAGCTTATTTGAGGAAAGGGGGGGTGAAGCTTTCTTT. This gives the protein CASSLFEERGGEAFF.